In its sample, the clone carrying this TCR beta chain was seen a few times. Its antigen is undetermined. The data stem from a study of response to subunit inactivated influenza vaccine. Study conclusions and caveats: The authors suggested that few new T cells are recruited per seasonal influenza vaccination.

Via MiXCR, TCRdb re-called the RT-PCR reads, giving one row per CDR3 protein. The sample shows fewer than 750,000 distinct CDR3 sequences, 14% of them seen only once. Germline CDR1 MGHRA, CDR2 YSYEKL. Between the trimmed V and J ends, which lost 2 bases and 0 bases, there was a span of 12 bases. CDR3 length: 16 residues. The receptor comes from a man between 50 and 59 years old who received an inactivated influenza vaccine. V usage is TRBV4-1 and J usage is TRBJ2-3; D tentatively reads TRBD1 or TRBD2 (5 bases each). The material sequenced was PBMCs from blood, taken approximately 13 days after vaccination. The CDR3 here is CASSQPGRTSTDTQYF. The CDR3 region has the DNA TGCGCCAGCAGCCAACCGGGACGGACAAGCACAGATACGCAGTATTTT.